This T cell receptor (beta chain) was observed in a study of control samples from healthy donors and cancer patients. The data were produced by immunoSEQ multiplex PCR, yet TCRdb's version contains in-frame clones alone and is incomplete. The sample yields over 90,000 clones, 92% seen once. Unmatched junction bases numbered 11, after V lost 4 bases and J lost 7 bases. Per the germline V gene, CDR1 is MGHRA and CDR2 is YSYEKL. CDR3 length: 16 amino acids. The chain has TRBV4-1 and TRBJ1-2, with TRBD1 matching over 11 bases. Sequencing used blood. The receptor was derived from a woman between 18 and 30 years old in good health. The CDR3 coding sequence is TGCGCCAGCAGCCCATTGGGACAGGGGGAGAAAAGTGGCTACACCTTC. It specifies CASSPLGQGEKSGYTF.